This T cell receptor beta chain derives from a study of T-cell reconstitution after alpha-beta-depleted transplantation in children. A library of TCRbeta sequences, prepared with unique molecular identifiers, was generated. TCRdb called the PCR reads again in MiXCR, with one record for every CDR3 protein. The sample carries about 360,000 distinct CDR3 sequences, about an eighth recorded once. V gave up 5 bases and J gave up 6 bases; unmatched junction bases: 3. This CDR3 spans 14 amino acids. Germline V CDR1 and CDR2: MDHEN, SYDVKM. This TCR was recovered from a human donor who donated a stem cell graft to a child with Fanconi anemia. The rearrangement uses TRBV28 and TRBJ2-1; 11 nucleotides align to TRBD1. The input for sequencing was PBMCs, taken from the stem cell graft. The CDR3: CASSRTGGSNEQFF. The CDR3 coding sequence is TGTGCCAGCAGTCGGACAGGGGGCTCCAATGAGCAGTTCTTC.